This T cell receptor (beta chain) was documented in a study of cytomegalovirus exposure and HLA in healthy donors. Germline V gene lookup returns CDR1 SGHRS and CDR2 YFSETQ. V lost 3 bases to trimming and J lost 3 bases; unmatched junction nucleotides: 13. This CDR3 comprises 17 residues. Findings and limits, study-wide: Per a prior analysis, the majority of TCR beta V segments were productive roughly 87% or roughly 30% of the time.

Of note for this clone: Its target is not known.

PCR involved 60 Vbeta and 13 Jbeta primers. The method was immunoSEQ multiplex PCR; TCRdb's version includes in-frame clones alone and lacks a portion of them. In the table there are some 98,000 clones, roughly 77% of which are singletons. This rearrangement joins TRBV5-1 to TRBJ2-5; 8 bases agree with TRBD2. What was sequenced was PBMCs. The origin of this receptor is a man aged 35-49 years in good health and CMV-seronegative. The CDR3 DNA is TGCGCCAGCAGCTCTGGGACTGGCGGGGGGTTAGAAGAGACCCAGTACTTC. This codes for CASSSGTGGGLEETQYF.